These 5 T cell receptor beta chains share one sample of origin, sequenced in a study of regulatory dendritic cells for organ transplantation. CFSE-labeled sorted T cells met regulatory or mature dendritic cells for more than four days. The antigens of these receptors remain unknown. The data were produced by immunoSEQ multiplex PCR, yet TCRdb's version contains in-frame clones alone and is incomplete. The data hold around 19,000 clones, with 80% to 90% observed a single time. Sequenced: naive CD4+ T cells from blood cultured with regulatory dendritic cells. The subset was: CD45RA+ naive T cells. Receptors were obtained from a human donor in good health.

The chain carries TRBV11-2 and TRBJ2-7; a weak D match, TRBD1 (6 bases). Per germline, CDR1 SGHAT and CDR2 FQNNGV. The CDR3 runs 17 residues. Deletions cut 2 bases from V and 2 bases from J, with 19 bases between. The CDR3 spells CASSLTTDSFSTYEQYF. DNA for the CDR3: TGTGCCAGCAGCTTAACCACGGACAGTTTTAGTACCTACGAGCAGTACTTC.

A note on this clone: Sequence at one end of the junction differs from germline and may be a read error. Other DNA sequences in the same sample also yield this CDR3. CDR3 residues: CASSPVVAKNIQYF. DNA of the CDR3: TGTGCCAGCAGCCCCGTTGTCGCCAAAAACATTCAGTACTTC. V is TRBV4-1 and J is TRBJ2-4; no firm D call. The length of the CDR3 is 14 residues. Germline V lookup: CDR1 MGHRA, CDR2 YSYEKL.

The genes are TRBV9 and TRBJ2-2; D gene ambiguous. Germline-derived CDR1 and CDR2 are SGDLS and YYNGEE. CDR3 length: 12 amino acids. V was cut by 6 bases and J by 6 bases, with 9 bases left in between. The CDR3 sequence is CASTDYAGELFF. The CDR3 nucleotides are TGTGCCAGCACCGATTACGCCGGGGAGCTGTTTTTT. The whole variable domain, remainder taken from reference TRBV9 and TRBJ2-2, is DSGVTQTPKHLITATGQRVTLRCSPRSGDLSVYWYQQSLDQGLQFLIQYYNGEERAKGNILERFSAQQFPDLHSELNLSSLELGDSALYFCASTDYAGELFFGEGSRLTVL.

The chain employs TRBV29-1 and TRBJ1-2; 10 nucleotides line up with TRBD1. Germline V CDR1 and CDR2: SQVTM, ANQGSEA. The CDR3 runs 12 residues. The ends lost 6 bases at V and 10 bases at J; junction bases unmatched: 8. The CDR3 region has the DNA TGCAGCGTACAGACAGGGGGCGAAGCCTACACCTTC. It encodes CSVQTGGEAYTF.

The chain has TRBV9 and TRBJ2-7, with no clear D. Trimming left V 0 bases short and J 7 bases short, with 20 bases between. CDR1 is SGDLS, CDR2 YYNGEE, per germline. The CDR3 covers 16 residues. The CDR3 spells CASSVEQAPLLEEQYF. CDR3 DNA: TGTGCCAGCAGCGTAGAACAAGCCCCCCTCTTGGAAGAGCAGTACTTC.